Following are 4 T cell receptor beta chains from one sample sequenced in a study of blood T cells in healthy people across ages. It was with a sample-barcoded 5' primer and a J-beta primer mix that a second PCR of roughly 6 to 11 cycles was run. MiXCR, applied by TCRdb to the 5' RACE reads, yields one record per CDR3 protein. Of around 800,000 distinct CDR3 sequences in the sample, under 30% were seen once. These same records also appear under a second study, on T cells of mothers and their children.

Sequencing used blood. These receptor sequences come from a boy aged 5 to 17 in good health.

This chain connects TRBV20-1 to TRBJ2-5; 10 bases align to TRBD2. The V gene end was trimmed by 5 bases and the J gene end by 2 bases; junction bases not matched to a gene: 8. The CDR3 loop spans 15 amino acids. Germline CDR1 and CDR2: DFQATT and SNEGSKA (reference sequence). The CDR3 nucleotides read TGCAGTGCTCACACCAGGACTAGCGGTCAAGAGACCCAGTACTTC. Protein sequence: CSAHTRTSGQETQYF.

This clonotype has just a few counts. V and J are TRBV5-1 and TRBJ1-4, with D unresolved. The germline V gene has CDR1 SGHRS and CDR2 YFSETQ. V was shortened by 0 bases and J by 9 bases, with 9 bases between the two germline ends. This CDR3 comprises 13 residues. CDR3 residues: CASSLAGNQKLFF. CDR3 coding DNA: TGCGCCAGCAGCTTGGCAGGAAATCAAAAACTGTTTTTT.

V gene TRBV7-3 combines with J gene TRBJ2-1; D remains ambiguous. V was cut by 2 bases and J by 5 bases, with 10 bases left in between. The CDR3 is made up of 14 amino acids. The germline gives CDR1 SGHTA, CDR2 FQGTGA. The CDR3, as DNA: TGTGCCAGCAGCTTAGGGATCCTCAACAATGAGCAGTTCTTC. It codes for CASSLGILNNEQFF.

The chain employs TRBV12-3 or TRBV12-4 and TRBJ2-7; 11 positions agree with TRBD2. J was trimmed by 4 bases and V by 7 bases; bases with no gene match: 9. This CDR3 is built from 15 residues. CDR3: CASNKGLAGGYEQYF. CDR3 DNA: TGTGCCAGCAATAAGGGGCTAGCGGGGGGTTACGAGCAGTACTTC.